These 27 T cell receptor beta chains came from one sample sequenced in a study of a mutant IDH1 vaccine in newly diagnosed glioma. Sample time point: week 23, last vaccination. The investigators gave 300 ug of mutant IDH1 20-mer peptide in each vaccine dose, together with topical imiquimod. These TCRs are of unknown antigen specificity. Libraries were prepared by immunoSEQ multiplex PCR; TCRdb keeps only in-frame clonotypes and omits some of them. The data contain 52,000 or so clones, about 81% of them singletons. The material sequenced was PBMCs, taken from a glioma patient whose treatment included an IDH1 peptide vaccine. The receptors were sampled from a woman aged 35 to 49 with glioma. Some clones in this sample may be carry-over from other donors' samples.

V is TRBV2 and J is TRBJ2-2; 15 bases match TRBD2. This CDR3 is built from 18 residues. The junction had 7 bases not matched to a gene; V was cut back by 6 bases and J by 2 bases. From germline, CDR1 is SNHLY and CDR2 FYNNEI. For the CDR3, the DNA is TGTGCCAGCAGGGTCCCGGGACTAGCGGGGGGCAACACCGGGGAGCTGTTTTTT. Its translation: CASRVPGLAGGNTGELFF.

This clone was observed a few times. The chain uses TRBV19 and TRBJ1-1; 11 positions match TRBD1. J lost 8 bases, V lost 7 bases, and 9 bases had no gene match. The CDR3 covers 14 residues. Looked up from germline, CDR1 is LNHDA and CDR2 is SQIVND (reference sequence). CDR3 nucleotides: TGTGCCAGTATCTGGACAGGGGGCAGTTCCGAAGCTTTCTTT. Protein product: CASIWTGGSSEAFF.

V usage is TRBV6-1 and J usage is TRBJ1-1; TRBD1 matches at 9 bases. Germline CDR1 is MNHNS and CDR2 is SASEGT. With 10 bases clipped from V and 4 bases from J, the junction kept 10 bases outside the gene matches. This CDR3 spans 14 amino acids. DNA of the CDR3: TGTGCCACCGGCCGGACAGGGGCTTCCACTGAAGCTTTCTTT. Amino acids: CATGRTGASTEAFF.

This chain connects TRBV2 to TRBJ2-2; tentative D call: TRBD1 (5 bases). With 4 bases removed from V and 1 base from J, the gap between germline ends came to 10 bases. The CDR3 is 15 amino acids. The germline gives CDR1 SNHLY, CDR2 FYNNEI. CDR3 amino acids: CASSVSRVNTGELFF. The CDR3 DNA reads TGTGCCAGCAGTGTAAGCAGGGTGAACACCGGGGAGCTGTTTTTT. The variable domain in full, completed from reference TRBV2 and TRBJ2-2, reads EPEVTQTPSHQVTQMGQEVILRCVPISNHLYFYWYRQILGQKVEFLVSFYNNEISEKSEIFDDQFSVERPDGSNFTLKIRSTKLEDSAMYFCASSVSRVNTGELFFGEGSRLTVL.

The chain's CDR3 is CASSRDYSYEQYF. The CDR3 DNA follows: TGTGCCAGCAGCCGCGACTATTCCTACGAGCAGTACTTC. This chain connects TRBV4-2 to TRBJ2-7; D perhaps matches TRBD2 (5 bases). Germline values: CDR1 LGHNA, CDR2 YNFKEQ. V was pared by 4 bases and J by 1 base, with 8 bases between. CDR3 length equals 13 residues.

This chain connects TRBV6-4 to TRBJ2-2; a weak D match, TRBD1 (7 bases). Germline V gene lookup returns CDR1 MRHNA and CDR2 SNTAGT. This CDR3 has 15 amino acids. Trimming cost V 5 bases and J 7 bases, with 17 bases left between them. In DNA, the CDR3 is TGTGCCAGCAGTCCCGGGACAGCGGGCGGCGGGGAGCTGTTTTTT. It codes for CASSPGTAGGGELFF.

As for this clone: A read error may produce the germline difference seen at one junction end. J is TRBJ2-1 and V is TRBV30; D is unresolved. The germline gives CDR1 GTSNPN, CDR2 SVGIG (reference sequence). The CDR3 runs 13 residues. In nucleotides, the CDR3 is TGTGCCTGGAGTGTTCGCTCCAACAATGAGCAGTTCTTC. This translates into CAWSVRSNNEQFF. The whole variable domain, remainder taken from reference TRBV30 and TRBJ2-1, is SQTIHQWPATLVQPVGSPLSLECTVEGTSNPNLYWYRQAAGRGLQLLFYSVGIGQISSEVPQNLSASRPQDRQFILSSKKLLLSDSGFYLCAWSVRSNNEQFFGPGTRLTVL.

The chain recombines TRBV6-1 with TRBJ1-2; D gene unclear. Trimming took 6 bases from V and 8 from J, leaving 13 bases between them. The CDR3 runs 12 residues. In germline, CDR1 is MNHNS, CDR2 SASEGT. Here the CDR3 reads CASSDLIAGYTF. CDR3 DNA: TGTGCCAGCAGCGACTTAATCGCGGGCTACACCTTC.

The chain joins TRBV10-3 to TRBJ1-4; no reliable D call. Germline-derived CDR1 and CDR2 are ENHRY and SYGVKD. The V end lost 8 bases, the J end lost 2 bases, and 12 bases lay between the germline ends. The length of the CDR3 is 14 residues. DNA of the CDR3: TGTGCCATCCGACCGTCGAATACTAATGAAAAACTGTTTTTT. Amino acid sequence: CAIRPSNTNEKLFF.

V is TRBV6-1 and J is TRBJ2-6; D is possibly TRBD1 (5 bases). The CDR3 consists of 16 residues. V lost 4 bases and J lost 0, with 10 bases in between. Germline lookup yields CDR1 MNHNS and CDR2 SASEGT. The CDR3 loop reads CASSGPGFSGANVLTF. CDR3 bases: TGTGCCAGCAGTGGGCCAGGGTTCTCTGGGGCCAACGTCCTGACTTTC.

The gene calls are TRBV15 and TRBJ1-5, with 7 bases matching TRBD1. The trim removed 6 bases at V and 6 bases at J, leaving 14 bases unmatched. Germline CDR1 LNHNV, CDR2 YYDKDF (reference sequence). This CDR3 has 16 residues. The CDR3 nucleotides are TGTGCCACCAGTGGAATCCAGCAGGGGGTTTTTCAGCCCCAGCATTTT. Translation: CATSGIQQGVFQPQHF.

The V gene is TRBV19, the J gene TRBJ2-7; D perhaps matches TRBD2 (6 bases). The CDR3 spans 15 residues. V lost 2 bases and J 2 bases, leaving 13 bases between the germline ends. Germline V gene data show CDR1 as LNHDA and CDR2 as SQIVND (reference sequence). Here the CDR3 reads CASSIKGGGPYEQYF. The CDR3 coding sequence is TGTGCCAGTAGTATAAAGGGAGGCGGACCCTACGAGCAGTACTTC.

The chain recombines TRBV5-1 with TRBJ1-4; 9 bases match TRBD1. There are 14 residues in the CDR3. V lost 4 bases and J lost 7; bases outside the gene matches: 5. Per germline, CDR1 SGHRS and CDR2 YFSETQ. This CDR3 reads CASSTGQGGEKLFF. In DNA, the CDR3 is TGCGCCAGCAGCACGGGACAGGGAGGTGAAAAACTGTTTTTT.

The chain links TRBV29-1 to TRBJ2-3, with D possibly matching TRBD2 (5 bases). The germline gives CDR1 SQVTM, CDR2 ANQGSEA. This CDR3 is built from 13 residues. V lost 6 bases and J 4 bases, leaving 14 bases between the germline ends. CDR3 loop: CSVPNHGADTQYF. CDR3 DNA: TGCAGCGTCCCCAACCACGGGGCAGATACGCAGTATTTT.

Only a few counts were recorded for this clone. The chain recombines TRBV9 with TRBJ2-5; possibly TRBD1 for D (5 bases). CDR1 and CDR2 from the germline V gene are SGDLS and YYNGEE. The CDR3 is 14 amino acids. Deletions cut 0 bases from V and 4 bases from J, with 10 bases between. In DNA, the CDR3 is TGTGCCAGCAGCGTAGCTCAGACAGTAGAGACCCAGTACTTC. Its protein product is CASSVAQTVETQYF.

J is TRBJ1-6 and V is TRBV10-2; the D gene is possibly TRBD1 (5 bases). The germline CDR1 and CDR2 sequences are WSHSY and SAAADI. The CDR3 totals 17 residues. V was cut by 8 bases and J by 6 bases, with 23 bases left in between. The CDR3 DNA follows: TGCGCCAGCGGGAATTCGGGACCCCCTAGGGCTAATTCACCCCTCCACTTT. This encodes CASGNSGPPRANSPLHF.

The chain combines TRBV27 with TRBJ2-3, with unresolved D. CDR3 length equals 12 residues. V was pared by 4 bases and J by 1 base, with 3 bases between. The germline V gene encodes CDR1 MNHEY and CDR2 SMNVEV (reference sequence). The CDR3 DNA is TGTGCCAGCAGTTCTCGCACAGATACGCAGTATTTT. This sequence encodes CASSSRTDTQYF.

This chain links TRBV5-4 with TRBJ2-7; D remains unclear. Trimming pared 1 base from V and 3 bases from J, leaving 2 bases between. CDR3 length: 11 residues. Germline CDR1 reads SGHNT; CDR2 reads YYREEE (reference sequence). This CDR3 is CASSLNYEQYF. The CDR3 DNA follows: TGTGCCAGCAGCTTGAACTACGAGCAGTACTTC.

The DNA of the CDR3 is TGTGCCTGGAGTGGAACCCCGGGGGAGCAGTTCTTC. Encoded protein: CAWSGTPGEQFF. The chain combines TRBV30 with TRBJ2-1, with D perhaps TRBD2 (5 bases). The CDR3 extends over 12 amino acids. Trimming pared 1 base from V and 10 bases from J, leaving 11 bases between. Germline CDR1 GTSNPN, CDR2 SVGIG (reference sequence).

The chain combines TRBV4-2 with TRBJ2-7; no reliable D call. The V gene's germline CDR1 is LGHNA and CDR2 YNFKEQ. The germline V and J ends were trimmed by 0 bases and 1 base, with 10 bases remaining between them. The CDR3 is 15 residues long. CDR3 nucleotides: TGTGCCAGCAGCCAAGATATGACTTTTTCCTACGAGCAGTACTTC. The encoded protein is CASSQDMTFSYEQYF.

This sequence joins TRBV29-1 and TRBJ1-3; D unresolved. The ends were cut back, 3 bases at V and 3 bases at J, with 6 bases in the middle. The CDR3 sequence is 12 residues long. Looked up from germline, CDR1 is SQVTM and CDR2 is ANQGSEA. CDR3 DNA: TGCAGCGTTGAGAAAGATGGAAACACCATATATTTT. Protein sequence: CSVEKDGNTIYF. The entire variable domain, with the rest obtained from reference TRBV29-1 and TRBJ1-3, is as follows: SAVISQKPSRDICQRGTSLTIQCQVDSQVTMMFWYRQQPGQSLTLIATANQGSEATYESGFVIDKFPISRPNLTFSTLTVSNMSPEDSSIYLCSVEKDGNTIYFGEGSWLTVV.

The chain combines TRBV12-5 with TRBJ1-5, with a possible D match to TRBD1 (5 bases). The length of the CDR3 is 18 residues. V gave up 0 bases and J gave up 0 bases, with 15 bases separating them. Germline V lookup: CDR1 LGHNT, CDR2 FRNRAP. The DNA for the CDR3 is TGTGCTAGTGGTTTGGTACTCGGAGGACAACATAGCAATCAGCCCCAGCATTTT. This encodes CASGLVLGGQHSNQPQHF.

The gene calls are TRBV21-1 and TRBJ2-5; whether TRBD2, the table's D call, matches the DNA was not checked. TRBV21-1 is flagged as a pseudogene. The CDR3 has 16 residues. DNA for the CDR3: TGTGCCAGCAGCATGGCGGGGGAACCGTCCCAAGAGACCCAGTACTTC. As protein: CASSMAGEPSQETQYF.

CDR3 residues: CAISQSITSGGTTDTQYF. The CDR3 region has the DNA TGTGCCATCAGTCAATCAATCACTAGCGGGGGAACTACAGATACGCAGTATTTT. The chain employs TRBV10-3 and TRBJ2-3; TRBD2 aligns across 11 bases. Germline CDR1 is ENHRY and CDR2 is SYGVKD. The CDR3 has 18 residues. V dropped 5 bases and J dropped 3; count of bases not matched to a gene: 13.

This chain uses TRBV5-1 with TRBJ1-2, with 7 bases that match TRBD1. V shed 3 bases and J 5 bases; nucleotides not matched to a gene: 1. The length of the CDR3 is 12 residues. Germline lookup yields CDR1 SGHRS and CDR2 YFSETQ. The CDR3 protein is CASSSGGYGYTF. In nucleotides, the CDR3 is TGCGCCAGCAGCTCAGGGGGTTATGGCTACACCTTC.

A single count supports this clone. The chain carries TRBV7-3 and TRBJ2-2, with no clear D. Trimming took 5 bases from V and 4 from J, leaving 11 bases between them. The germline gives CDR1 SGHTA, CDR2 FQGTGA. The CDR3 sequence is 14 residues long. This CDR3 is CASSPDRITGELFF. The CDR3 region has the DNA TGTGCCAGCAGCCCAGACCGGATCACCGGGGAGCTGTTTTTT.

V and J are TRBV2 and TRBJ2-7, with D maybe TRBD1 (5 bases). V was pared by 8 bases and J by 1 base, with 21 bases between. Germline V gene sequence: CDR1 SNHLY, CDR2 FYNNEI. There are 16 residues in the CDR3. The CDR3, as DNA: TGTGCCAGCTCCGTCTCGGACACGATTCTTTCCTACGAGCAGTACTTC. Protein product: CASSVSDTILSYEQYF.